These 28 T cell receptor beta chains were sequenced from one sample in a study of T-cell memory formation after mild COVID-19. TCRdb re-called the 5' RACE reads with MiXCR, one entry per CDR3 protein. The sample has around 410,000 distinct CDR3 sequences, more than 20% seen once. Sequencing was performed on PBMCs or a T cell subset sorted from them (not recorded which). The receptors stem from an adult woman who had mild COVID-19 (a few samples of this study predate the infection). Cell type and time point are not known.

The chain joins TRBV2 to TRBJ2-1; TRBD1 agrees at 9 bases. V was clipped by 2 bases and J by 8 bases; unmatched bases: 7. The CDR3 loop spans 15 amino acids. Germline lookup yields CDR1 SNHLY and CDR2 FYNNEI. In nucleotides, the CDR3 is TGTGCCAGCAGTGAATGGGACAGGGTACCCGATGAGCAGTTCTTC. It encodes CASSEWDRVPDEQFF.

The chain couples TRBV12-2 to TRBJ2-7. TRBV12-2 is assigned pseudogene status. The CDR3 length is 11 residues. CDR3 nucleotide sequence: TGTGCAAGTCGCTCAACTAACGAGCAGTACTTC. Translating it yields CASRSTNEQYF.

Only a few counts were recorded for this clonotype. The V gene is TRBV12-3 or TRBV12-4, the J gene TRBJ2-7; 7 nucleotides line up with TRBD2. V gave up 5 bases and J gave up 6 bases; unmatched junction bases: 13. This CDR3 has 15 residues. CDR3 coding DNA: TGTGCCAGCAGTCCTAGTAGCGGGTCCTCCGGCGAGCAGTACTTC. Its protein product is CASSPSSGSSGEQYF.

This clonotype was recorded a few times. CDR3 sequence (DNA): TGTGCCATCAAAAGCGAGGATTACTACAATGAGCAGTTCTTC. Its protein is CAIKSEDYYNEQFF. The rearrangement joins TRBV10-3 to TRBJ2-1; D ambiguous. The CDR3 sequence is 14 residues long. V lost 7 bases and J 3 bases, leaving 13 bases between the germline ends. Germline V lookup: CDR1 ENHRY, CDR2 SYGVKD.

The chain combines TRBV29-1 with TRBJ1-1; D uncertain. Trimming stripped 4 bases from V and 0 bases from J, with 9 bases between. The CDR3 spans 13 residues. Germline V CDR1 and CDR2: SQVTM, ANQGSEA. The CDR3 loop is CSVVTALNTEAFF. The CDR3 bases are TGCAGCGTTGTAACAGCGCTGAACACTGAAGCTTTCTTT.

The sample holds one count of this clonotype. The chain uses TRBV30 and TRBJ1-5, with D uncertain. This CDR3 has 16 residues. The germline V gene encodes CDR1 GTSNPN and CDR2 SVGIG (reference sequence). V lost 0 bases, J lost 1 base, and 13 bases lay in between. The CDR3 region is CAWSVPGGMSNQPQHF. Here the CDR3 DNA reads TGTGCCTGGAGTGTACCTGGAGGGATGAGCAATCAGCCCCAGCATTTT.

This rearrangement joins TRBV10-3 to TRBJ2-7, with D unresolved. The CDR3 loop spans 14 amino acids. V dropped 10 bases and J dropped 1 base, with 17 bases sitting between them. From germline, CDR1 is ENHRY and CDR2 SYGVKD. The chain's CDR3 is CATPPPGRSYEQYF. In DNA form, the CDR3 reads TGTGCCACCCCCCCTCCCGGCCGGTCCTACGAGCAGTACTTC.

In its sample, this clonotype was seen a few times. The CDR3 DNA sequence: TGTGCCAGCAGCCTCACAGGATTTGAGCAGTTCTTC. It specifies CASSLTGFEQFF. This chain connects TRBV7-9 to TRBJ2-1, with a weak D call TRBD1 (5 bases). There are 12 residues in the CDR3. Germline V gene data show CDR1 as SEHNR and CDR2 as FQNEAQ (reference sequence). V gave up 5 bases and J gave up 9 bases, with 11 bases separating them.

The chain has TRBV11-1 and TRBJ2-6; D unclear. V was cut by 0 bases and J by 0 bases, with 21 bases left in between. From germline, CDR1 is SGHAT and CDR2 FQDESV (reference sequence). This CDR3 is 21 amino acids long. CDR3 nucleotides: TGTGCCAGCAGCTTAGCCCAGAATATCCTCGGGCGTTACTCTGGGGCCAACGTCCTGACTTTC. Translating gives CASSLAQNILGRYSGANVLTF.

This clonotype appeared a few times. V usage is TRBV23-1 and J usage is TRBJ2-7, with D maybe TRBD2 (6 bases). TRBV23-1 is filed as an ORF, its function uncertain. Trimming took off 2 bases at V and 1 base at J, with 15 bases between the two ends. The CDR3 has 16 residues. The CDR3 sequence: CASSQTGDGPSYEQYF. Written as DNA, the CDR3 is TGCGCCAGCAGTCAAACGGGGGACGGACCTTCCTACGAGCAGTACTTC.

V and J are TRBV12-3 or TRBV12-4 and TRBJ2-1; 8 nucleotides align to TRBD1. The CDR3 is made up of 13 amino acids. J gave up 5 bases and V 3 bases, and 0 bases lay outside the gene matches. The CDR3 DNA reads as TGTGCCAGCAGTTTCAGGGGGCACAATGAGCAGTTCTTC. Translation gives CASSFRGHNEQFF.

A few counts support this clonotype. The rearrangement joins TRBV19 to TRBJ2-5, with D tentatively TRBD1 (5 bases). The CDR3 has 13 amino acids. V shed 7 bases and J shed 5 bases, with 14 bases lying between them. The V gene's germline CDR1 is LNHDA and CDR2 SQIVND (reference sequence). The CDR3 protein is CASNTGYGETQYF. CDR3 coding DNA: TGTGCCAGTAATACAGGATACGGGGAGACCCAGTACTTC.

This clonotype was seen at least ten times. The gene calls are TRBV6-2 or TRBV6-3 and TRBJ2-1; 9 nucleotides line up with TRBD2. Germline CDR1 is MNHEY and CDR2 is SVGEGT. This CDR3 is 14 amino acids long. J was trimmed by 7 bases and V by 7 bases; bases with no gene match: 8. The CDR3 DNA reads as TGTGCCAGCAACCATGGGACTAGCCAAAATGAGCAGTTCTTC. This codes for CASNHGTSQNEQFF.

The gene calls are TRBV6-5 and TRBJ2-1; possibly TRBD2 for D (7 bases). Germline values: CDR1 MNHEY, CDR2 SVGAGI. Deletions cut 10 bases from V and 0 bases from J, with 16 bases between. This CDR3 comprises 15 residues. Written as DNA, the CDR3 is TGTGCCACCCAGGGGAAGCGGGACTCCTACAATGAGCAGTTCTTC. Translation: CATQGKRDSYNEQFF.

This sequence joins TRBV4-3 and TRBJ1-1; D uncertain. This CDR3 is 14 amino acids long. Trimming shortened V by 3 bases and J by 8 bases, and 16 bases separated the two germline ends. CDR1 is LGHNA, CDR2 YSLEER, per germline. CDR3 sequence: CASSQSHPGREAFF. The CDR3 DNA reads TGCGCCAGCAGCCAGTCCCACCCGGGCAGAGAAGCTTTCTTT.

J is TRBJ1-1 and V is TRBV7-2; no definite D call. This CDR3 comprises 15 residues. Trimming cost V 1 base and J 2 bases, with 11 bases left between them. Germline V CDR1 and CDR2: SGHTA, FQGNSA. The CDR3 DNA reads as TGTGCCAGCAGCTTAGGTTATGGTAGCAACACTGAAGCTTTCTTT. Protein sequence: CASSLGYGSNTEAFF.

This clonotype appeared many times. The CDR3 sequence: CSAGTVNSYEQYF. The CDR3 DNA reads TGCAGCGCCGGGACGGTCAACTCCTACGAGCAGTACTTC. The chain is built from TRBV29-1 and TRBJ2-7; D is perhaps TRBD1 or TRBD2 (5 bases each). V was shortened by 7 bases and J by 0 bases, with 13 bases between the two germline ends. Germline V lookup: CDR1 SQVTM, CDR2 ANQGSEA. The CDR3 spans 13 residues.

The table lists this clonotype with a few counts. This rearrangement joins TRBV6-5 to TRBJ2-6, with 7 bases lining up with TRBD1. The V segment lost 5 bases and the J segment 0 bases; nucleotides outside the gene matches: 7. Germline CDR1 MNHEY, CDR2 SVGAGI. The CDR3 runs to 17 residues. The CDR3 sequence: CASSPWDRLSGANVLTF. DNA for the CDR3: TGTGCCAGCAGTCCGTGGGACAGACTCTCTGGGGCCAACGTCCTGACTTTC.

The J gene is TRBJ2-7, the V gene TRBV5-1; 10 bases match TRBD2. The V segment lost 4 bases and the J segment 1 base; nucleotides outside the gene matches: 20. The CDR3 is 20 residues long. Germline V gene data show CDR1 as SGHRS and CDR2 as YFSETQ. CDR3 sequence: CASSPGLAGVVQLGSYEQYF. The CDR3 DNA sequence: TGCGCCAGCAGCCCCGGTCTAGCGGGAGTTGTGCAGTTGGGTTCCTACGAGCAGTACTTC. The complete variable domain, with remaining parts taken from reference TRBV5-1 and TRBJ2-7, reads KAGVTQTPRYLIKTRGQQVTLSCSPISGHRSVSWYQQTPGQGLQFLFEYFSETQRNKGNFPGRFSGRQFSNSRSEMNVSTLELGDSALYLCASSPGLAGVVQLGSYEQYFGPGTRLTVT.

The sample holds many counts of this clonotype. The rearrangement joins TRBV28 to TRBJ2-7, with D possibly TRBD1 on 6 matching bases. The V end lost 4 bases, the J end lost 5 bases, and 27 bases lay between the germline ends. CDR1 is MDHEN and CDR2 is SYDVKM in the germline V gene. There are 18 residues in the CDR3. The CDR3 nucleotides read TGTGCCAGCAGTTCAGTTTTCGCCAAAGGACAGCCCCTAAACGAGCAGTACTTC. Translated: CASSSVFAKGQPLNEQYF. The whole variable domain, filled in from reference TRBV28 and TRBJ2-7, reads DVKVTQSSRYLVKRTGEKVFLECVQDMDHENMFWYRQDPGLGLRLIYFSYDVKMKEKGDIPEGYSVSREKKERFSLILESASTNQTSMYLCASSSVFAKGQPLNEQYFGPGTRLTVT.

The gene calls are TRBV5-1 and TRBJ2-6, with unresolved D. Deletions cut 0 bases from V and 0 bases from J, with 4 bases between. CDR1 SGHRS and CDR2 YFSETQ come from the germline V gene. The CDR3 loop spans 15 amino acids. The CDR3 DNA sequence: TGCGCCAGCAGCTTGGTGTCCTCTGGGGCCAACGTCCTGACTTTC. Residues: CASSLVSSGANVLTF.

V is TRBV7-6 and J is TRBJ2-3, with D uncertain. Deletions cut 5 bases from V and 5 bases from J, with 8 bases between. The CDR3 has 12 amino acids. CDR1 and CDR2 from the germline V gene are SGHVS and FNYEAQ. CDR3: CASSPSLDTQYF. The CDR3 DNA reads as TGTGCCAGCAGCCCGTCCCTAGATACGCAGTATTTT.

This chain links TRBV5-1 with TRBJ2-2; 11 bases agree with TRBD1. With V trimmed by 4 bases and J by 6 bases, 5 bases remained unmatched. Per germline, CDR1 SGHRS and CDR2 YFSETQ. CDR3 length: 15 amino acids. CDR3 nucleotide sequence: TGCGCCAGCAGCGAGGGGACAGGGGGACCCGGGGAGCTGTTTTTT. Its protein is CASSEGTGGPGELFF. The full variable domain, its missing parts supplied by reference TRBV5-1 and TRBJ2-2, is KAGVTQTPRYLIKTRGQQVTLSCSPISGHRSVSWYQQTPGQGLQFLFEYFSETQRNKGNFPGRFSGRQFSNSRSEMNVSTLELGDSALYLCASSEGTGGPGELFFGEGSRLTVL.

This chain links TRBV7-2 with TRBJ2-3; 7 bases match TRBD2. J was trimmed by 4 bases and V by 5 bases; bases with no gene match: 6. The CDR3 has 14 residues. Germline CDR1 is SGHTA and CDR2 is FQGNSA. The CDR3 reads CASSVGAGADTQYF. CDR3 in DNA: TGTGCCAGCAGCGTAGGGGCGGGAGCAGATACGCAGTATTTT.

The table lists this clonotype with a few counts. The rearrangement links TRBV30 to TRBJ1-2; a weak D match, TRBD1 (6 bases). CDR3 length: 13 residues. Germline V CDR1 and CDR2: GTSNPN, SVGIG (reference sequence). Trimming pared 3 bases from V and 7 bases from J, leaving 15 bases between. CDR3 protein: CAWRHTAGVGYTF. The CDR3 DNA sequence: TGTGCCTGGAGGCACACCGCAGGGGTTGGCTACACCTTC.

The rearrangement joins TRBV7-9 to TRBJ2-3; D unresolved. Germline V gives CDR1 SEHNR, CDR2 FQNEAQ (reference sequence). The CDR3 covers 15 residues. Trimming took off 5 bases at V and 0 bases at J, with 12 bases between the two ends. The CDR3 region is CASSRALPSTDTQYF. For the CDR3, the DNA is TGTGCCAGCAGCCGCGCCCTGCCTAGCACAGATACGCAGTATTTT.

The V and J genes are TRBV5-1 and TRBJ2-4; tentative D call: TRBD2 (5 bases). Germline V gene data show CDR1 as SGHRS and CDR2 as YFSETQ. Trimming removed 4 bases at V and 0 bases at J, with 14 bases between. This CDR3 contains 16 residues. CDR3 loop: CASSPPVEGAKNIQYF. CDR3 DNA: TGCGCCAGCAGCCCCCCCGTTGAGGGAGCCAAAAACATTCAGTACTTC.

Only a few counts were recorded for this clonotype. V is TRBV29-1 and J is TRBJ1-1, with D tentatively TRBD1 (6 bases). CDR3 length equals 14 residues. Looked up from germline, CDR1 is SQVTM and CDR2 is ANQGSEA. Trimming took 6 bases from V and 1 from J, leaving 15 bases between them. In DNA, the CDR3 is TGCAGCGTCCGTAAACAGGGCACGAACACTGAAGCTTTCTTT. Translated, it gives CSVRKQGTNTEAFF.